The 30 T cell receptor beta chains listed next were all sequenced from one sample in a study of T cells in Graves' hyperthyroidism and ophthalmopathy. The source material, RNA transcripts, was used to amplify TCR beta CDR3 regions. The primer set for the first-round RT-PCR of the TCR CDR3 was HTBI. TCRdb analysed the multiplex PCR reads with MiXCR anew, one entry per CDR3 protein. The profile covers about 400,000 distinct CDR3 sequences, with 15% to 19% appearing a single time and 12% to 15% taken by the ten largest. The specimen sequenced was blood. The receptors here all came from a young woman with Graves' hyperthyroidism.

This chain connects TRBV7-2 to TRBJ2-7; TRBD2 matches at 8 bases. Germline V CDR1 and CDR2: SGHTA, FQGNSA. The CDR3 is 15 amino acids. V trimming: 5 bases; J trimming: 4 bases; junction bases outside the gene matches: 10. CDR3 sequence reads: CASSVSPGGPYEQYF. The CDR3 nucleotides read TGTGCCAGCAGCGTCTCCCCGGGAGGGCCATACGAGCAGTACTTC.

The CDR3 nucleotides are TGTGCCAGCAGTGAAGCCGGCGCAGGGCCTGGAAACACCATATATTTT. Its protein is CASSEAGAGPGNTIYF. The rearrangement joins TRBV6-1 to TRBJ1-3; D is possibly TRBD1 (5 bases). This CDR3 has 16 amino acids. V lost 0 bases and J lost 2, with 11 bases in between. Per germline, CDR1 MNHNS and CDR2 SASEGT.

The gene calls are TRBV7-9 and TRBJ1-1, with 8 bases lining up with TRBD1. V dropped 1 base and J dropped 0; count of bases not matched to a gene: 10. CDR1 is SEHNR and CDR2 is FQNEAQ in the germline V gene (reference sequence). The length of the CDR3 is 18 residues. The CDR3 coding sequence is TGTGCCAGCAGCTTAGGACAGGGGACCCTTTTCATGAACACTGAAGCTTTCTTT. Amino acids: CASSLGQGTLFMNTEAFF. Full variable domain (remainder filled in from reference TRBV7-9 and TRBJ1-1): DTGVSQNPRHKITKRGQNVTFRCDPISEHNRLYWYRQTLGQGPEFLTYFQNEAQLEKSRLLSDRFSAERPKGSFSTLEIQRTEQGDSAMYLCASSLGQGTLFMNTEAFFGQGTRLTVV.

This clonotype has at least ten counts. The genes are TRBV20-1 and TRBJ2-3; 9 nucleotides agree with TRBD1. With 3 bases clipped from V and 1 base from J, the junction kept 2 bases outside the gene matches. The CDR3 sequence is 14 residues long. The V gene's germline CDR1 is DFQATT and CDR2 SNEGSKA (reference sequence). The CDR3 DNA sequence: TGCAGTGCTAGGTGGACAGGGGGCACAGATACGCAGTATTTT. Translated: CSARWTGGTDTQYF.

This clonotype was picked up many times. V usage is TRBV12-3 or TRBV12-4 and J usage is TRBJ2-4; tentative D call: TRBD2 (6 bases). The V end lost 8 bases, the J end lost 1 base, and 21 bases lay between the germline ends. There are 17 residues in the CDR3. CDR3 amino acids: CASSLVQGAGAKNIQYF. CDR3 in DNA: TGTGCCAGCTCCCTCGTGCAAGGGGCGGGGGCCAAAAACATTCAGTACTTC.

The CDR3 nucleotides read TGCGCCAGCAGCTTGGAGGTGGCATTCTATGGCTACACCTTC. This sequence encodes CASSLEVAFYGYTF. J is TRBJ1-2 and V is TRBV5-1, with unresolved D. CDR1 SGHRS and CDR2 YFSETQ come from the germline V gene. Trimming stripped 0 bases from V and 4 bases from J, with 10 bases between. The CDR3 is 14 residues long.

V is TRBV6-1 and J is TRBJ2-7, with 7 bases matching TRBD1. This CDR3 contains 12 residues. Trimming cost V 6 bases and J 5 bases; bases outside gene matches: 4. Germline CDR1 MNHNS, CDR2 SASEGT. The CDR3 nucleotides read TGTGCCAGCAGCAGGGGGATCGACGAGCAGTACTTC. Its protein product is CASSRGIDEQYF.

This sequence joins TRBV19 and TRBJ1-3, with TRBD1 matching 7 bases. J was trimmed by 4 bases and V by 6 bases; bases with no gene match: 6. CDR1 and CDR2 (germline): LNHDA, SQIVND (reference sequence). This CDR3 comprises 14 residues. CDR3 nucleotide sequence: TGTGCCAGTAGATCCCGGGACAGCGGAAACACCATATATTTT. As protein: CASRSRDSGNTIYF.

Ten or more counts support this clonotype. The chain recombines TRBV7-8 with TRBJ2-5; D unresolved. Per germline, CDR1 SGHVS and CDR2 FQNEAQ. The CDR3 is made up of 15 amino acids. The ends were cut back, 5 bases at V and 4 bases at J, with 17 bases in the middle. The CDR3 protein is CASSPITPALETQYF. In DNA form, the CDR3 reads TGTGCCAGCAGCCCGATAACCCCTGCGTTAGAGACCCAGTACTTC.

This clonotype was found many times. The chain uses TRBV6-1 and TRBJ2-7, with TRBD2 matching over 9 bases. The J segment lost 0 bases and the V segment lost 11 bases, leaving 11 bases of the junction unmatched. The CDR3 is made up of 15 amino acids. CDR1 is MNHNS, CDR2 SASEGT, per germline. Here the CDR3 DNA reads TGTGCCTCACAGCGGGGGGCCCAGAGCTCCTACGAGCAGTACTTC. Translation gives CASQRGAQSSYEQYF.

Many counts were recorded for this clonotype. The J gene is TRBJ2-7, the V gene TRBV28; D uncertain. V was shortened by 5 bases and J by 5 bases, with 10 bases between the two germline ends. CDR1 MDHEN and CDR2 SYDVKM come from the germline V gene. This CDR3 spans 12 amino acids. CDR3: CASSLSKDEQYF. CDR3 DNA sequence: TGTGCCAGCAGTCTTTCTAAGGACGAGCAGTACTTC.

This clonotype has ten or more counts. The CDR3 bases are TGTGCCAGCAGCTTAGGACAGTCTGAAGAGACCCAGTACTTC. Translation gives CASSLGQSEETQYF. The chain links TRBV7-9 to TRBJ2-5, with TRBD1 as a possible D gene (5 bases). CDR3 length: 14 amino acids. CDR1 is SEHNR and CDR2 is FQNEAQ in the germline V gene (reference sequence). Trimming cost V 1 base and J 3 bases, with 9 bases left between them.

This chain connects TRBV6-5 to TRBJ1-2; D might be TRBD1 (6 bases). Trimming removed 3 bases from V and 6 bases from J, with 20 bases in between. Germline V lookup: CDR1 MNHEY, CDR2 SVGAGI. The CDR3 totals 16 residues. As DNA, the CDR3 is TGTGCCAGCAGTTATTTGGGGGGACACGACATCAATGGCTACACCTTC. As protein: CASSYLGGHDINGYTF.

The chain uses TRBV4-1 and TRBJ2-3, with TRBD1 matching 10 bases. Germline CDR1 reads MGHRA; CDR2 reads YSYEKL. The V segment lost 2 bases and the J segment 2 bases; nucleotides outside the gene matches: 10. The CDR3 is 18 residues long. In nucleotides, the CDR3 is TGCGCCAGCAGCCAATTTCCGCGGACAGGGGGTTACACAGATACGCAGTATTTT. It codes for CASSQFPRTGGYTDTQYF.

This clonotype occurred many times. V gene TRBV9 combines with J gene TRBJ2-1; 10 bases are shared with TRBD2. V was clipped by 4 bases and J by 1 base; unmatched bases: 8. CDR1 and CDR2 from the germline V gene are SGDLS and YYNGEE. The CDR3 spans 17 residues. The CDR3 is CASSTSSGSGSYNEQFF. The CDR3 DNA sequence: TGTGCCAGCAGCACTTCTAGCGGGAGCGGATCCTACAATGAGCAGTTCTTC. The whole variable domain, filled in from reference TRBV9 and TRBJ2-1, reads DSGVTQTPKHLITATGQRVTLRCSPRSGDLSVYWYQQSLDQGLQFLIQYYNGEERAKGNILERFSAQQFPDLHSELNLSSLELGDSALYFCASSTSSGSGSYNEQFFGPGTRLTVL.

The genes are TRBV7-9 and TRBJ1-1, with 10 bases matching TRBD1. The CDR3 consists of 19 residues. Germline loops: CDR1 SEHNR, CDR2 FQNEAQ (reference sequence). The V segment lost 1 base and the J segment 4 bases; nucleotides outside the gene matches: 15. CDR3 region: CASSLVLPRDRGDGTEAFF. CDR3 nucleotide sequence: TGTGCCAGCAGCTTAGTTCTCCCTCGGGACAGGGGTGACGGCACTGAAGCTTTCTTT.

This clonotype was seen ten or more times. Here the CDR3 reads CSAGYKNIQYF. The CDR3 DNA reads as TGCAGTGCCGGCTACAAAAACATTCAGTACTTC. This chain uses TRBV20-1 with TRBJ2-4; D remains unclear. Looked up from germline, CDR1 is DFQATT and CDR2 is SNEGSKA (reference sequence). CDR3 length: 11 amino acids. V was clipped by 6 bases and J by 3 bases, with 6 bases between them.

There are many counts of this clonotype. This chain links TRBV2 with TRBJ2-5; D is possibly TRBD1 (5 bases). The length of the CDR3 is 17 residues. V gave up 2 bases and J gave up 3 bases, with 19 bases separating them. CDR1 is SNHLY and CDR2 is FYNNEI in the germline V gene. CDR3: CASSEWQGDSEKETQYF. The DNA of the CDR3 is TGTGCCAGCAGTGAATGGCAGGGCGATTCCGAAAAAGAGACCCAGTACTTC.

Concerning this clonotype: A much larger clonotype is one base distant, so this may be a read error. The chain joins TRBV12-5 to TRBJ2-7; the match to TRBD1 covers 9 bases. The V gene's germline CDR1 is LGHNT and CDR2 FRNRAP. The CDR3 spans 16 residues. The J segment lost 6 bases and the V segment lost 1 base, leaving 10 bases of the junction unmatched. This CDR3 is CASGLGSRTGASEQYF. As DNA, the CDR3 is TGTGCTAGTGGTTTGGGCTCCCGGACAGGGGCTTCCGAGCAGTACTTC.

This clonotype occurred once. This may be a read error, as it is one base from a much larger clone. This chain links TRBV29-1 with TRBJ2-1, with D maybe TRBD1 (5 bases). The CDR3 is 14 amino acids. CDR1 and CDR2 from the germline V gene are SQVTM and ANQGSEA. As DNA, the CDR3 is TGCGGCGTTGCCCGGCAGGGCCTAAACAATGAGCAGTTCTTC. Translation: CGVARQGLNNEQFF.

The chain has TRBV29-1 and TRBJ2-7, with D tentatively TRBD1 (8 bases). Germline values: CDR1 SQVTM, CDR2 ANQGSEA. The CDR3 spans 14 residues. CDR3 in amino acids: CITGGGAVGYEQYF. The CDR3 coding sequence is TGCATCACAGGGGGGGGCGCGGTAGGCTACGAGCAGTACTTC.

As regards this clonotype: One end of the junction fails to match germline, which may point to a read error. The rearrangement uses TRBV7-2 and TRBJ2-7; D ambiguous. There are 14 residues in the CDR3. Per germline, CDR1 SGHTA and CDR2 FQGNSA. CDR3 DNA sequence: TGTGCCAGCGGCTTAGACATTATTTCTTCCGAGCAGTACTTC. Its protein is CASGLDIISSEQYF.

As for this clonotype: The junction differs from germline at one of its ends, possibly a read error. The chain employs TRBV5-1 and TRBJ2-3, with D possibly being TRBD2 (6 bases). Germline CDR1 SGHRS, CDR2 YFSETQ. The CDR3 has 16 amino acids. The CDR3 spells CASSLRGRDSTDMQYF. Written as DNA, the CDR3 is TGCGCCAGCAGCTTGCGGGGAAGGGACTCTACAGATATGCAGTATTTT. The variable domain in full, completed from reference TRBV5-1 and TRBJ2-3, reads KAGVTQTPRYLIKTRGQQVTLSCSPISGHRSVSWYQQTPGQGLQFLFEYFSETQRNKGNFPGRFSGRQFSNSRSEMNVSTLELGDSALYLCASSLRGRDSTDMQYFGPGTRLTVL.

In DNA form, the CDR3 reads TGTGCCAGCAGCTTTAAAGGACAGGCGCGAGAGACCCAGTACTTC. Translating it yields CASSFKGQARETQYF. This chain connects TRBV7-9 to TRBJ2-5, with 7 bases that match TRBD1. Germline V lookup: CDR1 SEHNR, CDR2 FQNEAQ (reference sequence). This CDR3 spans 15 amino acids. Trimming removed 3 bases from V and 4 bases from J; junction bases left unmatched: 8.

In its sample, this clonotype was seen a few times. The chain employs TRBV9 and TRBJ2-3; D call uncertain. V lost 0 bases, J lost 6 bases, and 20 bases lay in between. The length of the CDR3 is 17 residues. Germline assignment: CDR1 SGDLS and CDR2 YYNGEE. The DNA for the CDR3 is TGTGCCAGCAGCGTAGAGGCATCTAGGTATCGGTCCGATACGCAGTATTTT. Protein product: CASSVEASRYRSDTQYF.

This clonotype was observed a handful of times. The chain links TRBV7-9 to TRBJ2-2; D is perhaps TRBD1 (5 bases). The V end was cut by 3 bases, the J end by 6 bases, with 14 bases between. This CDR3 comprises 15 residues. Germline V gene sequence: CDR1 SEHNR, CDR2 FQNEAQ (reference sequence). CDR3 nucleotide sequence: TGTGCCAGCAGCTTGTCAGGGTTTTCCGCCGGGGAGCTGTTTTTT. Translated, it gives CASSLSGFSAGELFF.

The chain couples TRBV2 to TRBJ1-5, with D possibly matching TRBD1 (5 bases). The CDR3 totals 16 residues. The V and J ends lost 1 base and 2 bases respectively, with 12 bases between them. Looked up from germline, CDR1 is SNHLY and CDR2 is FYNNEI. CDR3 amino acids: CASSEEAGHGNQPQHF. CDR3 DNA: TGTGCCAGCAGTGAAGAAGCAGGGCACGGCAATCAGCCCCAGCATTTT.

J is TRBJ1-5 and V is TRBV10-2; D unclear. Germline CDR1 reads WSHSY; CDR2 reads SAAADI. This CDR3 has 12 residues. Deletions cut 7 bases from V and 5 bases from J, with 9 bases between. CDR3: CASKSGDQPQHF. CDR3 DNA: TGCGCCAGCAAGTCGGGCGATCAGCCCCAGCATTTT.

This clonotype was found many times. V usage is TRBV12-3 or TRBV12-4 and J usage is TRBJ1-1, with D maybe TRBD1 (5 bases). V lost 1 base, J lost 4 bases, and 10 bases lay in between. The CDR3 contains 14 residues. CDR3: CASSLGGALTEAFF. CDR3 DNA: TGTGCCAGCAGTTTAGGAGGGGCTCTCACTGAAGCTTTCTTT.

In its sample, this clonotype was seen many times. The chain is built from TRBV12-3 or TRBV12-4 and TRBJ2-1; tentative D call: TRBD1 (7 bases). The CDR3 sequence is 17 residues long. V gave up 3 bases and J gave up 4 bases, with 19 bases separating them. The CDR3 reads CASSLGFGGQRYNEQFF. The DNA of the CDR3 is TGTGCCAGCAGTTTGGGTTTCGGGGGACAGAGATACAATGAGCAGTTCTTC.